Listed here is a single TCR beta chain. Germline V CDR1 and CDR2: SGHDN, FVKESK. The V end was cut by 4 bases, the J end by 1 base, with 13 bases between. The CDR3 loop spans 15 amino acids. The record originates from a study of shared clonotypes between healthy human individuals. On the study more broadly: Per donor, CD8 memory used one plate, CD8 naive used two, CD4 memory used three and CD4 naive used three.

It was CD45RO-negative cells, positively selected for CCR7, that made up naive CD8 cells, with terminally differentiated effector memory CD45RA+ cells excluded. Several immunoSEQ plates received, in even portions, the genomic DNA of each subset. Data came from immunoSEQ multiplex PCR; TCRdb stores just in-frame clones and leaves some out. The sample includes about 2,200,000 clones, just over 90% seen only once; the top ten take around 1.7%. The TCR originated in a man aged 18 to 30 in good health. Some clones in this sample may be carry-over from other donors' samples. The sample consisted of naive CD8+ T cells from PBMCs. The chain combines TRBV14 with TRBJ1-1; maybe TRBD1 (6 bases). This chain's CDR3 is CASSPYTGRNTEAFF. In DNA, the CDR3 is TGTGCCAGCAGCCCGTACACAGGGAGGAACACTGAAGCTTTCTTT.